The 15 T cell receptor beta chains below were found in one sample sequenced in a study of blood T cell repertoires in COVID-19. Repertoires were generated with immunoSEQ multiplex PCR, while TCRdb's copy carries only in-frame clones and drops some. The table has tens of thousands of clones, nearly 90% seen once; the top ten hold around 5.2%. Sequencing used peripheral blood. Every receptor here comes from a woman aged 45-59 years with active COVID-19.

This chain links TRBV18 with TRBJ1-2; 8 positions match TRBD1. Germline CDR1 is KGHSH and CDR2 is LQKENI. V dropped 0 bases and J dropped 6; count of bases not matched to a gene: 6. The CDR3 covers 15 residues. CDR3 nucleotides: TGTGCCAGCTCACCACCGGGGACAGGAAAAGATGGCTACACCTTC. It yields the protein CASSPPGTGKDGYTF.

The chain combines TRBV11-2 with TRBJ2-1; 10 bases map to TRBD2. Germline-derived CDR1 and CDR2 are SGHAT and FQNNGV. Trimming cost V 0 bases and J 7 bases; bases outside gene matches: 6. There are 16 residues in the CDR3. In nucleotides, the CDR3 is TGTGCCAGCAGCTTAGATGGCGCTAGCGGGAGTAATGAGCAGTTCTTC. Amino acids: CASSLDGASGSNEQFF.

The chain recombines TRBV5-4 with TRBJ2-1; D is perhaps TRBD1 (6 bases). Germline V lookup: CDR1 SGHNT, CDR2 YYREEE (reference sequence). V was clipped by 4 bases and J by 5 bases, with 22 bases between them. The CDR3 extends over 17 amino acids. CDR3 coding DNA: TGTGCCAGCAGCCACGACATTGGGCAGGGGCCAGACAATGAGCAGTTCTTC. Amino acid sequence: CASSHDIGQGPDNEQFF.

This chain joins TRBV18 and TRBJ2-5, with D hard to call. Per the germline V gene, CDR1 is KGHSH and CDR2 is LQKENI. Trimming took off 3 bases at V and 5 bases at J, with 13 bases between the two ends. This CDR3 has 14 residues. The CDR3 DNA reads as TGTGCCAGCTCACCCGCCTGGCTTCAGGAGACCCAGTACTTC. It is translated as CASSPAWLQETQYF.

The chain is built from TRBV4-2 and TRBJ2-3, with TRBD2 as a possible D gene (6 bases). V lost 4 bases, J lost 2 bases, and 13 bases lay in between. Germline values: CDR1 LGHNA, CDR2 YNFKEQ. CDR3 length: 15 amino acids. The CDR3 is CASSRRGPNTDTQYF. CDR3 coding DNA: TGTGCCAGCAGCCGGAGGGGACCTAACACAGATACGCAGTATTTT.

This clone was recorded a few times. The rearrangement uses TRBV19 and TRBJ1-2; D unclear. The CDR3 has 11 residues. V was clipped by 6 bases and J by 2 bases, with 4 bases between them. From germline, CDR1 is LNHDA and CDR2 SQIVND (reference sequence). The CDR3 DNA is TGTGCCAGTAGGGCAAACTATGGCTACACCTTC. Its translation is CASRANYGYTF.

The chain couples TRBV6-4 to TRBJ2-3; no reliable D call. Germline CDR1 reads MRHNA; CDR2 reads SNTAGT. This CDR3 region has 16 residues. V was shortened by 6 bases and J by 0 bases, with 16 bases between the two germline ends. The CDR3 coding sequence is TGTGCCAGCAGCCCTCTGCCAGGCCTTAGCACAGATACGCAGTATTTT. This encodes CASSPLPGLSTDTQYF.

The rearrangement uses TRBV10-3 and TRBJ2-3, with a weak D call TRBD1 (6 bases). The V gene's germline CDR1 is ENHRY and CDR2 SYGVKD. The CDR3 runs to 15 residues. Trimming left V 3 bases short and J 4 bases short, with 14 bases between. CDR3 sequence: CAISDLTQGADTQYF. The CDR3 region has the DNA TGTGCCATCAGTGATTTAACACAGGGCGCAGATACGCAGTATTTT.

The chain couples TRBV3-1 (or the pseudogene TRBV3-2) to TRBJ2-3; 13 bases are shared with TRBD2. In germline, CDR1 is LGHDT, CDR2 YNNKEL (reference sequence). The CDR3 is made up of 19 amino acids. After removal of 2 bases from V and 4 bases from J, the junction contained 12 bases not matched to a gene. The CDR3 loop is CASSQNPPLAGGRSDTQYF. The CDR3 nucleotides read TGTGCCAGCAGCCAAAATCCCCCACTAGCGGGAGGGAGATCAGATACGCAGTATTTT.

The chain has TRBV5-6 and TRBJ2-3; 11 nucleotides agree with TRBD2. Germline V gene lookup returns CDR1 SGHDT and CDR2 YYEEEE. V lost 6 bases, J lost 2 bases, and 5 bases stayed unmatched. The length of the CDR3 is 15 residues. The CDR3 DNA sequence: TGTGCCAGCAAGTCTAGCGGGAGGAACACAGATACGCAGTATTTT. The encoded protein is CASKSSGRNTDTQYF.

The CDR3 is CASRQLGAFQETQYF. The CDR3 DNA reads TGTGCCAGCAGGCAGTTGGGGGCCTTTCAAGAGACCCAGTACTTC. The V and J genes are TRBV27 and TRBJ2-5, with D possibly being TRBD1 (6 bases). This CDR3 is built from 15 residues. V was pared by 6 bases and J by 2 bases, with 16 bases between. CDR1 MNHEY and CDR2 SMNVEV come from the germline V gene (reference sequence).

The rearrangement joins TRBV15 to TRBJ1-6, with D unresolved. Germline CDR1 reads LNHNV; CDR2 reads YYDKDF (reference sequence). The CDR3 consists of 15 residues. The V and J ends lost 4 bases and 6 bases respectively, with 13 bases between them. CDR3 bases: TGTGCCACCAGCACCGGGTCGATTGGTAATTCACCCCTCCACTTT. This codes for CATSTGSIGNSPLHF. The full variable domain, completed using reference TRBV15 and TRBJ1-6, is DAMVIQNPRYQVTQFGKPVTLSCSQTLNHNVMYWYQQKSSQAPKLLFHYYDKDFNNEADTPDNFQSRRPNTSFCFLDIRSPGLGDTAMYLCATSTGSIGNSPLHFGNGTRLTVT.

The V gene is TRBV14, the J gene TRBJ2-7, with no clear D. Per the germline V gene, CDR1 is SGHDN and CDR2 is FVKESK. V was clipped by 3 bases and J by 4 bases, with 10 bases between them. The CDR3 has 13 amino acids. The CDR3 nucleotides read TGTGCCAGCAGCCAGTACAGCCTTTACGAGCAGTACTTC. Protein: CASSQYSLYEQYF. Full variable domain (missing parts from reference TRBV14 and TRBJ2-7): EAGVTQFPSHSVIEKGQTVTLRCDPISGHDNLYWYRRVMGKEIKFLLHFVKESKQDESGMPNNRFLAERTGGTYSTLKVQPAELEDSGVYFCASSQYSLYEQYFGPGTRLTVT.

The V and J genes are TRBV5-1 and TRBJ2-3; 7 bases line up with TRBD2. Germline lookup yields CDR1 SGHRS and CDR2 YFSETQ. J was trimmed by 1 base and V by 1 base; bases with no gene match: 3. This CDR3 region has 15 residues. The CDR3 region is CASSLSAGGTDTQYF. The CDR3 DNA follows: TGCGCCAGCAGCTTGTCGGCGGGAGGCACAGATACGCAGTATTTT.

The J gene is TRBJ2-3, the V gene TRBV7-3; TRBD1 aligns across 10 bases. Germline values: CDR1 SGHTA, CDR2 FQGTGA. The CDR3 has 15 amino acids. J lost 3 bases, V lost 5 bases, and 5 bases had no gene match. CDR3 DNA: TGTGCCAGCAGCAAGGGACAGGGGTTAACAGATACGCAGTATTTT. The encoded protein is CASSKGQGLTDTQYF. The full variable domain, in which reference TRBV7-3 and TRBJ2-3 provide the parts outside the CDR3, is GAGVSQTPSNKVTEKGKYVELRCDPISGHTALYWYRQSLGQGPEFLIYFQGTGAADDSGLPNDRFFAVRPEGSVSTLKIQRTERGDSAVYLCASSKGQGLTDTQYFGPGTRLTVL.